This TCR beta chain was retrieved from a study of T cells in localized non-small cell lung cancer. General study findings and limits: A denser population of T cells in blood accompanied longer overall survival.

The germline gives CDR1 SGDLS, CDR2 YYNGEE. With 0 bases removed from V and 3 bases from J, the gap between germline ends came to 7 bases. This CDR3 spans 14 amino acids. Notes on this clone: Its target is not known.

The protocol was immunoSEQ multiplex PCR, while the TCRdb copy is restricted to in-frame clones and leaves out a portion. In the table there are about 1,300 clones, 30% of which are singletons. V and J are TRBV9 and TRBJ1-3; D gene ambiguous. The sample was lung tumor tissue, taken before any cancer treatment. This receptor was obtained from a male donor older than 55 with stage II squamous cell lung carcinoma. The CDR3 sequence: CASSVDPNGNTIYF. CDR3 DNA: TGTGCCAGCAGCGTAGACCCCAATGGAAACACCATATATTTT.